These T cell receptor beta chains were read from a single sample in a study of control samples from healthy donors and cancer patients. Repertoires were generated with immunoSEQ multiplex PCR, while TCRdb's copy carries only in-frame clones and drops some. The sample yields about 140,000 clones, around 90% seen once. What was sequenced was blood. All receptors derive from a man aged 25-45 years in good health. Both conserved end residues are part of each CDR3. D genes are given only for firm matches. The size field is filled for only some rows; it gives once, few, many or a size class.

j_gene,len,abundance,v_gene,d_gene,CDR3nt,CDR3aa
TRBJ2-7,14,few,TRBV4-3,.,TGCGCCAGCAGCCAAGGTTCAGGGTCCGACGAGCAGTACTTC,CASSQGSGSDEQYF
TRBJ1-1,13,.,TRBV3-1/TRBV3-2,.,TGTGCCAGCTTATCCAAAGGTAACACTGAAGCTTTCTTT,CASLSKGNTEAFF
TRBJ1-1,11,.,TRBV6-5,.,TGTGCCAGCGTCTGGAACACTGAAGCTTTCTTT,CASVWNTEAFF
TRBJ2-1,13,.,TRBV6-5,.,TGTGCCAGCAGTTTCGGCTCCTACAATGAGCAGTTCTTC,CASSFGSYNEQFF
TRBJ1-1,14,few,TRBV19,.,TGTGCCAGTAGTAGGGGACGGCTGAACACTGAAGCTTTCTTT,CASSRGRLNTEAFF
TRBJ1-2,13,.,TRBV3-1/TRBV3-2,.,TGTGCCAGCAGCCAAGGTAAAAACTATGGCTACACCTTC,CASSQGKNYGYTF
TRBJ1-5,13,.,TRBV6-2/TRBV6-3,TRBD1,TGTGCCAGCAGTGTCAGGGGGCATCAGCCCCAGCATTTT,CASSVRGHQPQHF
TRBJ1-2,14,once,TRBV4-3,.,TGCGCCAGCAGCGTTTGGCAAGCAAACTATGGCTACACCTTC,CASSVWQANYGYTF
TRBJ1-2,13,.,TRBV7-3,TRBD1,TGTGCCAGCAGCTTTGGCCAGGGGGCTGGCTACACCTTC,CASSFGQGAGYTF
TRBJ1-4,14,.,TRBV5-1,.,TGCGCCAGCAGCTTGTTTCAGTATAATGAAAAACTGTTTTTT,CASSLFQYNEKLFF
TRBJ1-3,15,.,TRBV7-9,TRBD1,TGTGCCAGCAGCCCACAGGGGGCCTCTGGAAACACCATATATTTT,CASSPQGASGNTIYF
TRBJ1-4,14,.,TRBV7-9,.,TGTGCCAGCAGCTTAGGTCAGGGTGGAGAAAAACTGTTTTTT,CASSLGQGGEKLFF
TRBJ1-1,14,.,TRBV7-2,.,TGTGCCAGCAGCCCCATTGTCAGGGGCACTGAAGCTTTCTTT,CASSPIVRGTEAFF
TRBJ1-1,12,.,TRBV15,.,TGTGCCACCAGCAGGGACAACACTGAAGCTTTCTTT,CATSRDNTEAFF
TRBJ1-2,14,.,TRBV24-1,.,TGTGCCACCAGTGAGACCGAGACAGGTGGGGGCTACACCTTC,CATSETETGGGYTF
TRBJ1-6,17,.,TRBV6-6,TRBD1,TGTGCCAGCAGTCCTACTACAGGGGGCTTAGGGAATTCACCCCTCCACTTT,CASSPTTGGLGNSPLHF
TRBJ2-7,14,.,TRBV7-2,.,TGTGCCAGCAGCTTAGAATGGCCGAGCTACGAGCAGTACTTC,CASSLEWPSYEQYF
TRBJ2-5,13,.,TRBV3-1/TRBV3-2,.,TGTGCCAGCAGCCAAGATGTGGGAGAGACCCAGTACTTC,CASSQDVGETQYF
TRBJ2-2,13,.,TRBV21-1,.,TGTGCCAGCAGCAAAGCAAACACCGGGGAGCTGTTTTTT,CASSKANTGELFF
TRBJ2-3,15,once,TRBV7-9,TRBD2,TGTGCCAGCAGCTTAGGTCGGGGGGGCCCCTATACGCAGTATTTT,CASSLGRGGPYTQYF
TRBJ1-4,12,.,TRBV18,.,TGTGCCAGCTCACCGAATAATGAAAAACTGTTTTTT,CASSPNNEKLFF
TRBJ1-2,14,.,TRBV19,.,TGTGCCAGTGCTGATGGGGGAGCTAACTATGGCTACACCTTC,CASADGGANYGYTF
TRBJ1-1,16,.,TRBV5-1,TRBD1,TGCGCCAGCAGCCAAGGCTCCCGACAGGGTGGCACTGAAGCTTTCTTT,CASSQGSRQGGTEAFF
TRBJ1-2,13,.,TRBV11-2,.,TGTGCCAGCAGCTTAGCCGGACAGTATGGCTACACCTTC,CASSLAGQYGYTF
TRBJ2-1,12,.,TRBV29-1,.,TGCAGCGCTGCCTCCATTATTAATGAGCAGTTCTTC,CSAASIINEQFF
TRBJ2-5,13,.,TRBV19,.,TGTGCCAGTAGTATCCCCCCACAGGAGACCCAGTACTTC,CASSIPPQETQYF
TRBJ2-1,15,.,TRBV5-5,.,TGTGCCAGCACCACGCCGGGGGAGAGGGGAAATGAGCAGTTCTTC,CASTTPGERGNEQFF
TRBJ2-7,13,.,TRBV7-2,.,TGTGCCAGCAGCTATAATGACCCCTACGAGCAGTACTTC,CASSYNDPYEQYF
TRBJ2-1,15,.,TRBV9,.,TGTGCCAGCAGCGAAGCGGCCTCCTCCTACAATGAGCAGTTCTTC,CASSEAASSYNEQFF
TRBJ2-1,15,.,TRBV12-5,.,TGTGCTAGTGGTTTGGCCGGGACTGACAACAATGAGCAGTTCTTC,CASGLAGTDNNEQFF
TRBJ2-1,15,.,TRBV25-1,.,TGTGCCAGCAGTGAACCACGGGTTTACACCAATGAGCAGTTCTTC,CASSEPRVYTNEQFF
TRBJ1-2,14,.,TRBV4-3,.,TGCGCCAGCAGCCAGGCCGGGAATAGCTATGGCTACACCTTC,CASSQAGNSYGYTF
TRBJ2-7,15,.,TRBV6-1,.,TGTGCCAGCAGTGAGGCCGGGGGCTTGTTGGGCGAGCAGTACTTC,CASSEAGGLLGEQYF
TRBJ1-3,16,.,TRBV11-2,.,TGTGCCAGCAGATCTAATCAGGGGCGCCCTGGAAACACCATATATTTT,CASRSNQGRPGNTIYF
TRBJ2-1,15,few,TRBV4-3,TRBD2,TGCGCCAGCAGCCTTTCCACGGGAGGGATCAATGAGCAGTTCTTC,CASSLSTGGINEQFF
TRBJ2-7,13,once,TRBV2,.,TGTGCCAGCAGTGGAGCGGGCTCCTACGAGCAGTACTTC,CASSGAGSYEQYF
TRBJ2-7,18,.,TRBV13,.,TGTGCCAGCAGCCCTCCCCCCACGGAGGGACAGCAGCCCTACGAGCAGTACTTC,CASSPPPTEGQQPYEQYF